This T cell receptor beta chain derives from a study of vaccination and CD4 T cells after COVID-19. On the study more broadly: Convalescent patients gave post-COVID blood a median about 91 days post-diagnosis, range 35 to 161.

Stated treatment: roughly ten-day PBMC culture with coronavirus spike peptide pools or control peptides (ViraFEST assay). ViraFEST grew antigen-specific T cells using peptide pools, then sequenced TCRs. Negative selection enriched CD4+ T cells from cultures at 9 to 11 days. This CDR3 contains 13 residues. Trimming cost V 5 bases and J 4 bases, with 9 bases left between them. The germline V gene has CDR1 SGHTA and CDR2 FQGNSA. Sequence data for DNA of cultured CD4+ T cells were generated by the Oncomine TCR Beta short-read assay. In TCRdb, the PCR reads were re-called with MiXCR into one record per CDR3 protein. The sample consists of fewer than 20,000 distinct CDR3 sequences, 73% of them appearing once. This clonotype showed up just a few times. Its matching antigen is unknown.

What was sequenced was CD4+ T cells from blood, cultured in vitro. The sequence derives from a human donor who had recovered from COVID-19. The chain employs TRBV7-2 and TRBJ1-5; D is perhaps TRBD1 (5 bases). CDR3 protein: CASSRQSNQPQHF. CDR3 sequence (DNA): TGTGCCAGCAGCCGACAGTCGAATCAGCCCCAGCATTTT.